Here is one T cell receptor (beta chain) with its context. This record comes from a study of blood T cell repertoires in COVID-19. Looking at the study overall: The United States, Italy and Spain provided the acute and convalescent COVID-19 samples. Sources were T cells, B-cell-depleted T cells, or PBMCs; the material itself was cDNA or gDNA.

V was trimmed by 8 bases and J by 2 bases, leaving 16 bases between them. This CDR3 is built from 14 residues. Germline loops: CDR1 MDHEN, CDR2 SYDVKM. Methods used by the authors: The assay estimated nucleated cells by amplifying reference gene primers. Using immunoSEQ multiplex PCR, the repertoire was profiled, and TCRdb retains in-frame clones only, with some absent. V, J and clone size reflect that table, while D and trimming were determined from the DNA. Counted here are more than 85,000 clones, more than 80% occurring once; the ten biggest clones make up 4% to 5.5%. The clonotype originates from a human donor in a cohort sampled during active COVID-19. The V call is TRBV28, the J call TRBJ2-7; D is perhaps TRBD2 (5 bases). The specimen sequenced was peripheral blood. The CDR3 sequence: CASLRRGETYEQYF. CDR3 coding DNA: TGTGCCAGCCTACGACGGGGTGAGACCTACGAGCAGTACTTC.